The 5 T cell receptor beta chains below come from one sample, sequenced in a study of cytotoxic CD8 clonotypes in ibrutinib-treated CLL. Method: immunoSEQ multiplex PCR; TCRdb's copy keeps in-frame clones and lacks some. The sample includes some 200,000 clones, 70% to 75% seen only once; the top ten take around 5.9%. The material sequenced was PBMCs, taken after 12 months of ibrutinib treatment. The receptors here all came from a human donor with chronic lymphocytic leukemia.

V usage is TRBV11-1 and J usage is TRBJ1-2; D possibly corresponds to TRBD1 (6 bases). V lost 5 bases, J lost 4 bases, and 14 bases lay in between. Looked up from germline, CDR1 is SGHAT and CDR2 is FQDESV (reference sequence). The CDR3 is 14 amino acids. The CDR3 region has the DNA TGTGCCAGCAGCCCGTTCAGGGGCGGCTATGGCTACACCTTC. Its protein product is CASSPFRGGYGYTF.

This chain links TRBV6-1 with TRBJ2-3, with 7 bases that match TRBD2. Trimming at V came to 2 bases and at J to 5 bases, leaving 4 bases not matched to a gene. The CDR3 spans 14 residues. The germline CDR1 and CDR2 sequences are MNHNS and SASEGT. CDR3 protein: CASSELSSGDTQYF. CDR3 bases: TGTGCCAGCAGTGAACTATCTAGCGGAGATACGCAGTATTTT.

The V gene is TRBV5-1, the J gene TRBJ1-1, with 7 positions matching TRBD1. There are 15 residues in the CDR3. The germline CDR1 and CDR2 sequences are SGHRS and YFSETQ. Trimming cost V 3 bases and J 9 bases; bases outside gene matches: 14. CDR3 loop: CASSWETGTAVKAFF. DNA for the CDR3: TGCGCCAGCAGCTGGGAGACCGGGACAGCCGTTAAAGCTTTCTTT. The full variable domain, in which reference TRBV5-1 and TRBJ1-1 provide the parts outside the CDR3, is KAGVTQTPRYLIKTRGQQVTLSCSPISGHRSVSWYQQTPGQGLQFLFEYFSETQRNKGNFPGRFSGRQFSNSRSEMNVSTLELGDSALYLCASSWETGTAVKAFFGQGTRLTVV.

This clone was counted between two and nine times. The chain is built from TRBV9 and TRBJ1-2; D uncertain. This CDR3 is built from 13 residues. The V end lost 6 bases, the J end lost 9 bases, and 18 bases lay between the germline ends. Germline CDR1 reads SGDLS; CDR2 reads YYNGEE. CDR3 DNA: TGTGCCAGCACGGGCGAGGGCTTGATGAGCTACACCTTC. Its translation: CASTGEGLMSYTF. Filled out from reference TRBV9 and TRBJ1-2, the complete variable domain reads DSGVTQTPKHLITATGQRVTLRCSPRSGDLSVYWYQQSLDQGLQFLIQYYNGEERAKGNILERFSAQQFPDLHSELNLSSLELGDSALYFCASTGEGLMSYTFGSGTRLTVV.

This clone turned up a few times. The V and J genes are TRBV12-5 and TRBJ1-1; D uncertain. The CDR3 covers 14 residues. Germline V gene data show CDR1 as LGHNT and CDR2 as FRNRAP. Trimming left V 2 bases short and J 3 bases short, with 10 bases between. The CDR3 protein is CASGLSHRDTEAFF. DNA for the CDR3: TGTGCTAGTGGTTTGAGCCATAGGGACACTGAAGCTTTCTTT.